This is a list of T cell receptor beta chains from one sample in a study of blood T cells in healthy people across ages. TCRdb recomputed calls from the 5' RACE reads with MiXCR, one row per CDR3 protein. The sample carries around 400,000 distinct CDR3 sequences, 45% to 60% recorded once. The specimen sequenced was blood. These receptors were taken from a man in his 60s in good health. Both conserved end residues are part of each CDR3. The order of the fields is J gene, D gene, V gene, clone size, CDR3 protein, CDR3 DNA. The D gene is left open where the match is weak. Some rows mark clone size as missing; the rest say once, few, many or name a class of expanded clone.

>TRBJ2-1|NA|TRBV7-4|NA
CASSSELVGNEQFF
TGTGCCAGCAGCTCCGAATTGGTGGGGAATGAGCAGTTCTTC
>TRBJ2-7|TRBD2|TRBV4-3|few
CASSQVTSGNYEQYF
TGCGCCAGCAGCCAAGTGACTAGCGGGAACTACGAGCAGTACTTC
>TRBJ1-2|NA|TRBV5-1|few
CASSVPQGPEGYTF
TGCGCCAGCAGCGTGCCCCAGGGTCCGGAAGGCTACACCTTC
>TRBJ2-7|TRBD2|TRBV5-1|NA
CASSGGRESYEQYF
TGCGCCAGCAGCGGGGGGAGGGAGTCCTACGAGCAGTACTTC
>TRBJ2-5|TRBD2|TRBV20-1|NA
CSARGGGGGKTQYF
TGCAGTGCTCGCGGGGGAGGCGGAGGAAAGACCCAGTACTTC
>TRBJ2-2|NA|TRBV7-8|NA
CASSDPIGELFF
TGTGCCAGCAGCGATCCGATCGGGGAGCTGTTTTTT
>TRBJ2-3|NA|TRBV7-3|NA
CASSVGGLADTQYF
TGTGCCAGCAGCGTGGGGGGGCTGGCAGATACGCAGTATTTT
>TRBJ2-3|NA|TRBV29-1|NA
CSVPAIHRLDMQYF
TGCAGCGTTCCCGCCATTCACCGGTTAGATATGCAGTATTTT
>TRBJ1-2|TRBD1|TRBV28|many
CATRTGLGYTF
TGTGCCACCAGGACAGGGTTGGGCTACACCTTC
>TRBJ2-6|TRBD1|TRBV5-1|NA
CASSDAGGSGANVLTF
TGCGCCAGCAGCGACGCAGGGGGCTCTGGGGCCAACGTCCTGACTTTC
>TRBJ1-2|NA|TRBV27|few
CASRALTEIDYGYTF
TGTGCCAGCAGGGCTTTGACAGAGATAGACTATGGCTACACCTTC
>TRBJ2-7|TRBD1|TRBV6-1|NA
CASSEAGTGYEQYF
TGTGCCAGCAGTGAAGCTGGGACAGGCTACGAGCAGTACTTC
>TRBJ2-1|NA|TRBV7-9|NA
CASSLGSGVGNEQFF
TGTGCCAGCAGCTTAGGTTCGGGAGTGGGGAATGAGCAGTTCTTC
>TRBJ2-1|NA|TRBV27|many
CASSLSDNNEQFF
TGTGCCAGCAGTTTATCGGACAACAATGAGCAGTTCTTC
>TRBJ2-1|NA|TRBV11-2|NA
CASSLVRASLYRDNEQFF
TGTGCCAGCAGCTTAGTGAGGGCGAGCCTGTATAGGGACAATGAGCAGTTCTTC
>TRBJ1-2|NA|TRBV6-6|NA
CASRAGNTVTTF
TGTGCCAGCAGGGCCGGGAATACCGTGACCACCTTC
>TRBJ2-5|NA|TRBV20-1|NA
CSAPGTVHQEAQYF
TGCAGTGCCCCCGGGACTGTCCATCAAGAGGCCCAGTACTTC
>TRBJ1-2|NA|TRBV2|many
CASSDRGNYGYTF
TGTGCCAGCAGTGACCGGGGGAACTATGGCTACACCTTC
>TRBJ2-1|TRBD2|TRBV7-2|NA
CVSSSPSGSSYNEQFF
TGTGTCAGCAGCTCCCCTAGCGGGAGCTCCTACAATGAGCAGTTCTTC
>TRBJ2-7|NA|TRBV18|NA
CASSSASNRAEQYF
TGTGCCAGCTCATCAGCCTCTAACAGGGCCGAGCAGTACTTC
>TRBJ1-2|NA|TRBV7-9|once
CASSDGTSYYGYTF
TGTGCCAGCAGCGATGGGACATCCTACTATGGCTACACCTTC
>TRBJ2-7|NA|TRBV14|NA
CASSQVADLRVATRYF
TGTGCCAGCAGCCAAGTGGCTGACTTACGGGTTGCGACCCGGTACTTC
>TRBJ2-7|NA|TRBV2|NA
CASSVTVTYEQYF
TGTGCCAGCAGTGTGACAGTTACCTACGAGCAGTACTTC
>TRBJ2-7|NA|TRBV20-1|NA
CSASGDEQYF
TGCAGTGCATCAGGGGACGAGCAGTACTTC
>TRBJ2-7|TRBD2|TRBV12-3/TRBV12-4|NA
CASSLLGGGPYEQYF
TGTGCCAGCAGTTTATTGGGGGGGGGTCCCTACGAGCAGTACTTC
>TRBJ1-2|NA|TRBV3-1|many
CASEGVRGYTF
TGTGCCAGCGAGGGGGTGAGAGGCTACACCTTC
>TRBJ2-1|NA|TRBV7-9|few
CASILQGVYNEQFF
TGTGCCAGCATCCTACAGGGAGTTTACAATGAGCAGTTCTTC
>TRBJ1-4|NA|TRBV7-2|NA
CASSLGGAVNEKLFF
TGTGCCAGCAGCTTAGGGGGGGCAGTTAATGAAAAACTGTTTTTT
>TRBJ2-7|TRBD1|TRBV5-1|few
CASGGGQGVYNEQYF
TGCGCCAGCGGGGGGGGACAGGGGGTATACAATGAGCAGTACTTC
>TRBJ2-7|TRBD1|TRBV18|NA
CASSPRDRAEQYF
TGTGCCAGCTCACCTCGAGACAGGGCCGAGCAGTACTTC
>TRBJ2-3|TRBD2|TRBV29-1|NA
CSVEAGGRGDTQYF
TGCAGCGTTGAGGCGGGAGGAAGAGGAGATACGCAGTATTTT
>TRBJ2-3|NA|TRBV7-2|NA
CASSLEIADTQYF
TGTGCCAGCAGCTTAGAAATAGCTGATACGCAGTATTTT
>TRBJ2-5|NA|TRBV20-1|few
CSARATRFQETQYF
TGCAGTGCTAGAGCAACTAGATTCCAAGAGACCCAGTACTTC
>TRBJ2-7|TRBD2|TRBV3-1|once
CASSQGSSGGLGEQYF
TGTGCCAGCAGCCAAGGGAGTAGCGGGGGCCTAGGGGAGCAGTACTTC
>TRBJ2-5|TRBD2|TRBV3-1|NA
CAGSQDRTSGPQRAPETQYF
TGTGCCGGCAGCCAAGATCGGACTAGCGGGCCCCAAAGGGCCCCAGAGACCCAGTACTTC
>TRBJ1-1|NA|TRBV20-1|NA
CSARTTGMSTEAFF
TGCAGTGCTCGAACAACAGGGATGTCCACTGAAGCTTTCTTT
>TRBJ1-4|NA|TRBV6-6|few
CASSSSGREKLFF
TGTGCCAGCAGTTCCTCAGGGAGAGAAAAACTGTTTTTT
>TRBJ2-1|NA|TRBV5-1|once
CASRAGGLTYNEQFF
TGCGCCAGCAGGGCAGGGGGGTTAACCTACAATGAGCAGTTCTTC
>TRBJ1-2|NA|TRBV7-2|few
CATGGGATYGYTF
TGTGCCACCGGGGGAGGGGCGACCTATGGCTACACCTTC
>TRBJ2-1|TRBD2|TRBV7-2|NA
CASSQQGLAGDEQFF
TGTGCCAGCAGCCAACAGGGACTAGCAGGTGATGAGCAGTTCTTC
>TRBJ1-4|NA|TRBV4-2|NA
CASSQYREAANEKLFF
TGTGCTAGCAGCCAGTACAGGGAGGCGGCTAATGAAAAACTGTTTTTT
>TRBJ2-4|TRBD1|TRBV12-3/TRBV12-4|few
CASSRDREQYF
TGTGCCAGCAGTCGGGACAGGGAGCAGTACTTC
>TRBJ2-7|NA|TRBV20-1|NA
CSASVGQSSYEQYF
TGCAGTGCCTCAGTAGGCCAGAGTTCCTACGAGCAGTACTTC
>TRBJ2-3|TRBD2|TRBV6-5|NA
CASSYDRTSGRTDTQYF
TGTGCCAGCAGTTACGATCGGACTAGCGGGAGAACAGATACGCAGTATTTT
>TRBJ2-5|TRBD2|TRBV29-1|few
CSVEAGGAQYF
TGCAGCGTTGAAGCGGGAGGGGCCCAGTACTTC
>TRBJ1-5|NA|TRBV4-3|NA
CASSQERIKNQPQHF
TGCGCCAGCAGCCAAGAGAGGATAAAGAATCAGCCCCAGCATTTT
>TRBJ2-1|NA|TRBV6-6|NA
CASIQGGGPSSYNEQFF
TGTGCCAGCATCCAGGGGGGCGGGCCTAGCTCCTACAATGAGCAGTTCTTC
>TRBJ2-3|NA|TRBV7-2|many
CASSQALLSTDTQYF
TGTGCCAGCAGCCAGGCCTTACTAAGCACAGATACGCAGTATTTT
>TRBJ2-1|TRBD2|TRBV3-1|NA
CASSQALTSGRQDEQFF
TGTGCCAGCAGCCAAGCCCTTACTAGCGGGAGGCAGGATGAGCAGTTCTTC
>TRBJ1-3|NA|TRBV20-1|NA
CSAMTVGNTIYF
TGCAGTGCTATGACGGTTGGAAACACCATATATTTT
>TRBJ2-1|NA|TRBV9|few
CASSADRTDEQFF
TGTGCCAGCAGCGCCGACAGGACGGATGAGCAGTTCTTC
>TRBJ2-5|NA|TRBV20-1|NA
CSARGGGAGETQYF
TGCAGTGCTAGAGGTGGGGGGGCAGGGGAGACCCAGTACTTC